This is a list of T cell receptor beta chains from one sample in a study of identical twins. A single record per CDR3 protein comes from TCRdb applying MiXCR to the 5' RACE reads. This table holds around 470,000 distinct CDR3 sequences, approximately 14% found once. These data also formed part of another study, on yellow fever vaccine responses in identical twins.

Sequenced: CD4+ T cells sorted from blood. All receptors derive from a woman between 18 and 29 years old in good health. Each CDR3 is given with its conserved first and last residue. Fields, in order: D gene, V gene, J gene, clone size, CDR3 protein, CDR3 DNA. A D gene is named only where the DNA matches it firmly. Rows may omit the clone size; those that give it use once, few, many or a size class.

d_call: .; v_call: TRBV7-2; j_call: TRBJ2-7; clone_size: few; cdr3_aa: CASSLRVGGESEQYF; cdr3_nt: TGTGCCAGCAGCTTAAGGGTAGGGGGAGAGAGCGAGCAGTACTTC
d_call: .; v_call: TRBV28; j_call: TRBJ2-7; clone_size: .; cdr3_aa: CASSSRFGEQYF; cdr3_nt: TGTGCCAGCAGTTCTCGTTTCGGCGAGCAGTACTTC
d_call: TRBD1; v_call: TRBV4-2; j_call: TRBJ2-3; clone_size: few; cdr3_aa: CASSQELGQGGTDTQYF; cdr3_nt: TGTGCCAGCAGCCAAGAGCTCGGACAGGGAGGCACAGATACGCAGTATTTT
d_call: TRBD1; v_call: TRBV5-5; j_call: TRBJ2-1; clone_size: .; cdr3_aa: CASSQTGAPPYNEQFF; cdr3_nt: TGTGCCAGCAGCCAGACAGGGGCCCCGCCCTACAATGAGCAGTTCTTC
d_call: .; v_call: TRBV12-3/TRBV12-4; j_call: TRBJ1-3; clone_size: .; cdr3_aa: CASGQGQFGNTIYF; cdr3_nt: TGTGCCAGCGGCCAGGGGCAATTTGGAAACACCATATATTTT
d_call: .; v_call: TRBV7-9; j_call: TRBJ2-1; clone_size: .; cdr3_aa: CASSFGQGRNEQFF; cdr3_nt: TGTGCCAGCAGCTTCGGCCAGGGTCGCAATGAGCAGTTCTTC
d_call: .; v_call: TRBV29-1; j_call: TRBJ2-3; clone_size: many; cdr3_aa: CSVGPRTDTQYF; cdr3_nt: TGCAGCGTTGGTCCACGCACAGATACGCAGTATTTT
d_call: .; v_call: TRBV28; j_call: TRBJ2-3; clone_size: few; cdr3_aa: CASKFRFTDTQYF; cdr3_nt: TGTGCCAGCAAGTTTAGGTTTACAGATACGCAGTATTTT
d_call: .; v_call: TRBV30; j_call: TRBJ2-7; clone_size: few; cdr3_aa: CAWSMTVTYEQYF; cdr3_nt: TGTGCCTGGAGTATGACGGTAACCTACGAGCAGTACTTC
d_call: .; v_call: TRBV18; j_call: TRBJ2-5; clone_size: .; cdr3_aa: CASSPPSREETQYF; cdr3_nt: TGTGCCAGCTCACCACCTTCTAGGGAAGAGACCCAGTACTTC
d_call: TRBD2; v_call: TRBV6-2/TRBV6-3; j_call: TRBJ2-1; clone_size: .; cdr3_aa: CASVSLAGDNEQFF; cdr3_nt: TGTGCCAGCGTTTCGCTAGCGGGCGACAATGAGCAGTTCTTC
d_call: TRBD2; v_call: TRBV5-1; j_call: TRBJ2-1; clone_size: .; cdr3_aa: CASSLIAGGRGNEQFF; cdr3_nt: TGCGCCAGCAGCTTGATAGCGGGGGGGCGAGGCAATGAGCAGTTCTTC
d_call: .; v_call: TRBV20-1; j_call: TRBJ1-4; clone_size: .; cdr3_aa: CSASTRVNEKLFF; cdr3_nt: TGCAGTGCCTCAACCAGGGTTAATGAAAAACTGTTTTTT
d_call: .; v_call: TRBV12-3/TRBV12-4; j_call: TRBJ2-3; clone_size: many; cdr3_aa: CASSLAKARDTQYF; cdr3_nt: TGTGCCAGCAGTTTAGCAAAGGCGAGGGATACGCAGTATTTT
d_call: TRBD1; v_call: TRBV6-1; j_call: TRBJ2-1; clone_size: .; cdr3_aa: CASSPGTGGREQFF; cdr3_nt: TGTGCCAGCAGCCCCGGGACAGGGGGCAGGGAGCAGTTCTTC
d_call: .; v_call: TRBV20-1; j_call: TRBJ2-4; clone_size: .; cdr3_aa: CSANSSPNRVYIQYF; cdr3_nt: TGCAGTGCCAACTCCTCCCCCAACAGGGTATACATTCAGTACTTC
d_call: TRBD1; v_call: TRBV15; j_call: TRBJ2-4; clone_size: .; cdr3_aa: CATSRGQGVAKNIQYF; cdr3_nt: TGTGCCACCAGCAGAGGACAGGGAGTAGCCAAAAACATTCAGTACTTC
d_call: TRBD1; v_call: TRBV7-2; j_call: TRBJ2-3; clone_size: .; cdr3_aa: CASSRDSSYTDTQYF; cdr3_nt: TGTGCCAGCAGCCGGGACAGCTCCTACACAGATACGCAGTATTTT
d_call: .; v_call: TRBV3-1; j_call: TRBJ2-7; clone_size: few; cdr3_aa: CASSHMGDEQYF; cdr3_nt: TGTGCCAGCAGCCACATGGGTGACGAGCAGTACTTC
d_call: .; v_call: TRBV3-1; j_call: TRBJ2-7; clone_size: few; cdr3_aa: CASSGQPNEQYF; cdr3_nt: TGTGCCAGCAGCGGTCAGCCAAACGAGCAGTACTTC
d_call: .; v_call: TRBV7-9; j_call: TRBJ2-1; clone_size: .; cdr3_aa: CASREVTDNEQFF; cdr3_nt: TGTGCCTCGCGCGAGGTGACGGACAATGAGCAGTTCTTC
d_call: .; v_call: TRBV5-1; j_call: TRBJ2-5; clone_size: .; cdr3_aa: CASSLGLGGGETQYF; cdr3_nt: TGCGCCAGCAGCTTGGGACTAGGGGGAGGAGAGACCCAGTACTTC
d_call: .; v_call: TRBV12-3/TRBV12-4; j_call: TRBJ2-5; clone_size: few; cdr3_aa: CASSRQGLRETQYF; cdr3_nt: TGTGCCAGCAGTCGACAGGGACTGCGAGAGACCCAGTACTTC
d_call: .; v_call: TRBV9; j_call: TRBJ2-5; clone_size: .; cdr3_aa: CASSVHTGQETQYF; cdr3_nt: TGTGCCAGCAGCGTCCATACAGGGCAAGAGACCCAGTACTTC
d_call: TRBD1; v_call: TRBV6-2/TRBV6-3; j_call: TRBJ2-1; clone_size: few; cdr3_aa: CASRPPGQKAYNEQFF; cdr3_nt: TGTGCCAGCAGGCCCCCGGGACAGAAAGCCTACAATGAGCAGTTCTTC
d_call: TRBD1; v_call: TRBV7-2; j_call: TRBJ2-5; clone_size: .; cdr3_aa: CASTTDRRAYF; cdr3_nt: TGTGCCAGCACGACGGACAGGCGTGCCTACTTC
d_call: TRBD1; v_call: TRBV20-1; j_call: TRBJ1-1; clone_size: few; cdr3_aa: CSAPGQPVNTEAFF; cdr3_nt: TGCAGTGCTCCGGGACAGCCAGTGAACACTGAAGCTTTCTTT
d_call: .; v_call: TRBV20-1; j_call: TRBJ2-5; clone_size: few; cdr3_aa: CSARVGQNQETQYF; cdr3_nt: TGCAGTGCTAGAGTGGGTCAGAACCAAGAGACCCAGTACTTC
d_call: TRBD2; v_call: TRBV5-6; j_call: TRBJ2-1; clone_size: .; cdr3_aa: CASRLGLAGINEQFF; cdr3_nt: TGTGCCAGCAGATTGGGACTAGCGGGGATCAATGAGCAGTTCTTC
d_call: .; v_call: TRBV3-1; j_call: TRBJ2-2; clone_size: many; cdr3_aa: CASSQGLGRAGELFF; cdr3_nt: TGTGCCAGCAGCCAAGGACTCGGTCGTGCCGGGGAGCTGTTTTTT
d_call: TRBD2; v_call: TRBV6-1; j_call: TRBJ2-7; clone_size: .; cdr3_aa: CASRSSGGLAYEQYF; cdr3_nt: TGTGCCAGCAGATCAAGCGGGGGGCTAGCCTACGAGCAGTACTTC
d_call: TRBD2; v_call: TRBV12-3/TRBV12-4; j_call: TRBJ2-5; clone_size: .; cdr3_aa: CASRGRGRETQYF; cdr3_nt: TGTGCCAGCAGAGGGAGGGGACGGGAGACCCAGTACTTC
d_call: TRBD2; v_call: TRBV2; j_call: TRBJ2-1; clone_size: .; cdr3_aa: CASSVTSGGASEQFF; cdr3_nt: TGTGCCAGCAGTGTGACTAGCGGGGGGGCCTCAGAGCAGTTCTTC
d_call: .; v_call: TRBV27; j_call: TRBJ2-3; clone_size: .; cdr3_aa: CASSLLGVPDTQYF; cdr3_nt: TGTGCCAGCAGTTTACTGGGGGTCCCAGATACGCAGTATTTT
d_call: .; v_call: TRBV10-3; j_call: TRBJ2-6; clone_size: .; cdr3_aa: CAITKGDAGANVLTF; cdr3_nt: TGTGCCATCACCAAAGGGGATGCTGGGGCCAACGTCCTGACTTTC
d_call: .; v_call: TRBV12-3/TRBV12-4; j_call: TRBJ1-6; clone_size: .; cdr3_aa: CASTGSSYNSPLHF; cdr3_nt: TGTGCCAGCACCGGGAGCTCCTATAATTCACCCCTCCACTTT
d_call: .; v_call: TRBV5-1; j_call: TRBJ1-4; clone_size: .; cdr3_aa: CASSLVPGKDEKLFF; cdr3_nt: TGCGCCAGCAGCTTGGTTCCAGGGAAGGATGAAAAACTGTTTTTT
d_call: .; v_call: TRBV19; j_call: TRBJ1-1; clone_size: .; cdr3_aa: CASSIGPANTEAFF; cdr3_nt: TGTGCCAGTAGTATCGGACCGGCGAACACTGAAGCTTTCTTT
d_call: .; v_call: TRBV4-3; j_call: TRBJ2-1; clone_size: few; cdr3_aa: CASHRDSQGYEQFF; cdr3_nt: TGCGCCAGCCACCGGGACTCCCAGGGGTATGAGCAGTTCTTC
d_call: TRBD1; v_call: TRBV5-1; j_call: TRBJ2-2; clone_size: few; cdr3_aa: CASSSDRGSTGELFF; cdr3_nt: TGCGCCAGCAGCTCCGACAGGGGAAGCACCGGGGAGCTGTTTTTT
d_call: .; v_call: TRBV12-3/TRBV12-4; j_call: TRBJ2-5; clone_size: many; cdr3_aa: CASSWIGAEETQYF; cdr3_nt: TGTGCCAGCAGTTGGATAGGGGCGGAGGAGACCCAGTACTTC
d_call: .; v_call: TRBV4-3; j_call: TRBJ2-5; clone_size: .; cdr3_aa: CASSQDRDQTQYF; cdr3_nt: TGCGCCAGCAGCCAAGACAGGGATCAGACCCAGTACTTC
d_call: .; v_call: TRBV28; j_call: TRBJ2-7; clone_size: many; cdr3_aa: CASSLSGPPYEQYF; cdr3_nt: TGTGCCAGCAGTTTAAGTGGGCCTCCCTACGAGCAGTACTTC
d_call: .; v_call: TRBV5-1; j_call: TRBJ2-1; clone_size: .; cdr3_aa: CASSKHPPGYNEQFF; cdr3_nt: TGCGCCAGCAGCAAACACCCCCCGGGATACAATGAGCAGTTCTTC
d_call: TRBD2; v_call: TRBV5-4; j_call: TRBJ2-1; clone_size: few; cdr3_aa: CASSTKTLAGGPWEFF; cdr3_nt: TGTGCCAGCTCCACGAAAACACTAGCGGGGGGGCCTTGGGAGTTCTTC
d_call: .; v_call: TRBV13; j_call: TRBJ2-3; clone_size: few; cdr3_aa: CASRKGGRTSGDTQYF; cdr3_nt: TGTGCCAGCAGGAAGGGGGGCAGGACCTCGGGAGATACGCAGTATTTT
d_call: .; v_call: TRBV30; j_call: TRBJ1-6; clone_size: few; cdr3_aa: CAWSRPGDSPLHF; cdr3_nt: TGTGCCTGGAGCCGGCCCGGCGATTCACCCCTCCACTTT
d_call: .; v_call: TRBV7-6; j_call: TRBJ2-1; clone_size: few; cdr3_aa: CASSLGYTNEQFF; cdr3_nt: TGTGCCAGCAGCTTAGGGTACACCAATGAGCAGTTCTTC
d_call: TRBD2; v_call: TRBV7-6; j_call: TRBJ2-1; clone_size: many; cdr3_aa: CASSLSARLAGASYNEQFF; cdr3_nt: TGTGCCAGCAGCTTAAGCGCTCGACTAGCGGGGGCCTCCTACAATGAGCAGTTCTTC
d_call: .; v_call: TRBV21-1; j_call: TRBJ2-7; clone_size: many; cdr3_aa: CASSKANPGRGSYGQYF; cdr3_nt: TGTGCCAGCAGCAAAGCGAACCCGGGACGGGGGTCCTACGGGCAGTACTTC
d_call: .; v_call: TRBV19; j_call: TRBJ1-1; clone_size: .; cdr3_aa: CASNPSAVLNTEAFF; cdr3_nt: TGTGCCAGCAACCCCTCAGCAGTACTGAACACTGAAGCTTTCTTT
d_call: .; v_call: TRBV20-1; j_call: TRBJ2-5; clone_size: few; cdr3_aa: CSARYPAGQETQYF; cdr3_nt: TGCAGTGCTAGATACCCCGCGGGGCAAGAGACCCAGTACTTC
d_call: .; v_call: TRBV7-8; j_call: TRBJ1-5; clone_size: .; cdr3_aa: CASSFSDQPQHF; cdr3_nt: TGTGCCAGCAGCTTTTCCGATCAGCCCCAGCATTTT